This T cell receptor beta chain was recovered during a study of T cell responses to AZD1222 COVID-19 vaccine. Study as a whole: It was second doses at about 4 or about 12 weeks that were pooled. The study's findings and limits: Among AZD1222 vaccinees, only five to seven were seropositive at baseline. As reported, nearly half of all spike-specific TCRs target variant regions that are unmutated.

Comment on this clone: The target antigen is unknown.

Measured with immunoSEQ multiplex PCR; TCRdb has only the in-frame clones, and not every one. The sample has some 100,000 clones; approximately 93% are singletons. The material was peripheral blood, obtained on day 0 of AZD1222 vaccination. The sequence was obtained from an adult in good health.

The CDR3 sequence is CASATGWYNEKLFF. Written as DNA, the CDR3 is TGCGCCAGTGCGACAGGGTGGTATAATGAAAAACTGTTTTTT. The chain joins TRBV10-2 to TRBJ1-4, with 7 bases matching TRBD1. The J segment lost 4 bases and the V segment lost 9 bases, leaving 8 bases of the junction unmatched. Germline lookup yields CDR1 WSHSY and CDR2 SAAADI. The CDR3 loop spans 14 amino acids.